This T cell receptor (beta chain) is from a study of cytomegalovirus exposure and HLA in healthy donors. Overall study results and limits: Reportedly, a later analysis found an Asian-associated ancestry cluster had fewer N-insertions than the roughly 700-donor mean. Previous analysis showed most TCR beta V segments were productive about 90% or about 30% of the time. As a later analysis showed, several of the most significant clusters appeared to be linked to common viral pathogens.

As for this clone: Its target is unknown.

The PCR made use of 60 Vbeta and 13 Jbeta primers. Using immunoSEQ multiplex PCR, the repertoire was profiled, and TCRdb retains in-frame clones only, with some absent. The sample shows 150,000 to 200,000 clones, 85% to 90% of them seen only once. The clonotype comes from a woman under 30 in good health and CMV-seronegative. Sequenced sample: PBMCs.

The CDR3 sequence: CASSFWPGELFF. The CDR3 DNA reads TGTGCCAGCAGTTTCTGGCCCGGGGAGCTGTTTTTT. The chain joins TRBV6-5 to TRBJ2-2; the D is unclear. Germline lookup yields CDR1 MNHEY and CDR2 SVGAGI. This CDR3 contains 12 residues. V dropped 4 bases and J dropped 6 bases, with 6 bases sitting between them.